What follows are 13 T cell receptor beta chains derived from one specimen sequenced in a study of CD8 T cell repertoires and HIV-1 epitope variants. These TCRs' antigens remain unknown. Data came from immunoSEQ multiplex PCR; TCRdb stores just in-frame clones and leaves some out. The data contain some 2,200 clones, roughly 69% of them singletons. Input material: cultured CD8+ T cells derived from PBMCs. Receptors originate from a male donor with HIV.

This clone is termed medium-sized. This chain joins TRBV19 and TRBJ1-1, with a weak D call TRBD1 (5 bases). The CDR3 length is 14 residues. The ends were cut back, 3 bases at V and 7 bases at J, with 15 bases in the middle. Germline-derived CDR1 and CDR2 are LNHDA and SQIVND (reference sequence). CDR3 sequence: CASSIGGAALEAFF. The CDR3 region has the DNA TGTGCCAGTAGTATTGGCGGGGCAGCCCTTGAAGCTTTCTTT.

The CDR3 DNA follows: TGTGCCAGCAGCGTAGCTCAGGGGGGTTACACTGAAGCTTTCTTT. Translation gives CASSVAQGGYTEAFF. The chain couples TRBV9 to TRBJ1-1; 7 nucleotides line up with TRBD1. The V and J ends lost 0 bases and 3 bases, in that order; junction bases with no gene match: 5. CDR1 and CDR2 (germline): SGDLS, YYNGEE. This CDR3 region has 15 residues.

V usage is TRBV27 and J usage is TRBJ2-7; no reliable D call. The CDR3 length is 13 residues. CDR1 is MNHEY, CDR2 SMNVEV, per germline (reference sequence). Trimming removed 5 bases from V and 2 bases from J, with 10 bases in between. This CDR3 reads CASSPARTYEQYF. In DNA form, the CDR3 reads TGTGCCAGCAGTCCCGCCCGAACCTACGAGCAGTACTTC.

This clone appeared once. This chain joins TRBV6-1 and TRBJ2-7; a weak D match, TRBD1 (6 bases). Germline V CDR1 and CDR2: MNHNS, SASEGT. The CDR3 totals 15 residues. Trimming removed 4 bases at V and 0 bases at J, with 13 bases between. The CDR3 DNA follows: TGTGCCAGCAGTGCCGGACAGAGGAGCTCCTACGAGCAGTACTTC. Translation gives CASSAGQRSSYEQYF.

The chain is built from TRBV14 and TRBJ2-5; D perhaps matches TRBD2 (6 bases). V lost 5 bases and J 4 bases, leaving 17 bases between the germline ends. Germline-derived CDR1 and CDR2 are SGHDN and FVKESK. There are 15 residues in the CDR3. CDR3 loop: CASSSRRGKRETQYF. The CDR3 DNA reads TGTGCCAGCAGCTCTCGCCGGGGGAAGAGAGAGACCCAGTACTTC.

This chain joins TRBV7-2 and TRBJ2-5; D not certain. There are 15 residues in the CDR3. Germline V gene lookup returns CDR1 SGHTA and CDR2 FQGNSA. The V end was cut by 2 bases, the J end by 1 base, with 11 bases between. The CDR3 protein is CASSLQVGRQETQYF. The CDR3 DNA is TGTGCCAGCAGCTTACAGGTCGGACGCCAAGAGACCCAGTACTTC.

The gene calls are TRBV13 and TRBJ1-3; D may be TRBD1 (5 bases). The CDR3 totals 15 residues. CDR1 is PRHDT and CDR2 is FYEKMQ in the germline V gene (reference sequence). Trimming left V 1 base short and J 2 bases short, with 9 bases between. CDR3 DNA: TGTGCCAGCAGCTTAGCAGGGAAGGCTGGAAACACCATATATTTT. The encoded protein is CASSLAGKAGNTIYF.

J is TRBJ2-7 and V is TRBV5-4, with D unresolved. The V gene's germline CDR1 is SGHNT and CDR2 YYREEE (reference sequence). The V gene lost 0 bases and the J gene lost 5 bases, with 12 bases spanning the gap. The CDR3 length is 14 residues. CDR3: CASSLGGGFDEQYF. For the CDR3, the DNA is TGTGCCAGCAGCTTGGGAGGTGGTTTTGACGAGCAGTACTTC.

The gene calls are TRBV6-1 and TRBJ2-7; D could derive from TRBD1 or TRBD2 (6 bases each). This CDR3 spans 15 amino acids. With 1 base removed from V and 7 bases from J, the gap between germline ends came to 17 bases. Germline values: CDR1 MNHNS, CDR2 SASEGT. In DNA, the CDR3 is TGTGCCAGCAGTGAAGATGGAGGGGGGATGTGGGAGCAGTACTTC. Amino acids: CASSEDGGGMWEQYF.

This rearrangement joins TRBV10-2 to TRBJ2-1, with D unresolved. This CDR3 has 10 amino acids. The V gene's germline CDR1 is WSHSY and CDR2 SAAADI. Deletions cut 8 bases from V and 15 bases from J, with 14 bases between. For the CDR3, the DNA is TGCGCCAGCGGGCAAGGGTTGGCGTTCTTC. This gives the protein CASGQGLAFF.

The CDR3 loop reads CASRLTSGRTYEQYF. In DNA form, the CDR3 reads TGTGCCAGCAGACTTACTAGCGGGAGGACCTACGAGCAGTACTTC. The chain links TRBV5-8 to TRBJ2-7; the match to TRBD2 covers 12 bases. The CDR3 totals 15 residues. The ends lost 5 bases at V and 2 bases at J; junction bases unmatched: 5. Per the germline V gene, CDR1 is SGHTS and CDR2 is YDEGEE.

The chain recombines TRBV6-6 with TRBJ2-7; no clear D gene. The CDR3 has 14 residues. The ends were cut back, 3 bases at V and 2 bases at J, with 11 bases in the middle. Germline values: CDR1 MNHNY, CDR2 SVGAGI (reference sequence). CDR3 region: CASSYSGPTYEQYF. For the CDR3, the DNA is TGTGCCAGCAGTTATTCCGGGCCCACCTACGAGCAGTACTTC.

The table lists this clone with a few counts. This sequence joins TRBV6-6 and TRBJ2-1; 7 bases match TRBD1. V shed 2 bases and J 4 bases; nucleotides not matched to a gene: 5. The germline CDR1 and CDR2 sequences are MNHNY and SVGAGI (reference sequence). The CDR3 sequence is 15 residues long. DNA for the CDR3: TGTGCCAGCAGTTACCGACAGGGCGAATACAATGAGCAGTTCTTC. Translated: CASSYRQGEYNEQFF.